The sequence of this T cell receptor beta chain was determined in a study of cytomegalovirus exposure and HLA in healthy donors. Study background: Findings of an earlier analysis included 90 million to 120 million unique TCR beta sequences from 200 million or so T cells. Tens of millions of unique TCRs from HLA-typed donors made up an early data release.

The PCR ran on 60 Vbeta and 13 Jbeta primers. Sequencing used immunoSEQ multiplex PCR; TCRdb keeps in-frame clones, though not all of them. The table records approximately 92,000 clones, approximately 81% of them present only once. The germline V gene encodes CDR1 MNHNY and CDR2 SVGAGI (reference sequence). V dropped 7 bases and J dropped 1 base, with 4 bases sitting between them. CDR3 length: 11 residues. Study-wide points: Using the classifier, cytomegalovirus status was reportedly diagnosed with high specificity and sensitivity.

This clone was seen a few times. Its antigen remains unknown. The sequence derives from a girl aged 2 to 10 in good health and CMV-seropositive. V is TRBV6-6 and J is TRBJ1-1; no clear D gene. The sample consisted of PBMCs. CDR3 in amino acids: CASTGNTEAFF. DNA of the CDR3: TGTGCCAGCACAGGGAACACTGAAGCTTTCTTT.